The 32 T cell receptor beta chains presented below share a single source sample, sequenced in a study of T cell changes during pregnancy in multiple sclerosis. The repertoire was sequenced with immunoSEQ multiplex PCR; TCRdb's copy has only in-frame clones and lacks some. The table has 25,000 to 30,000 clones, about 88% seen once. This specimen was CD4+ T cells from peripheral blood mononuclear cells, taken in the second trimester of pregnancy. The receptors shown here come from a female donor with multiple sclerosis, enrolled in a pregnancy study.

The gene calls are TRBV9 and TRBJ1-1; a weak D match, TRBD1 (5 bases). This CDR3 contains 14 residues. Trimming shortened V by 0 bases and J by 4 bases, and 10 bases separated the two germline ends. Germline loops: CDR1 SGDLS, CDR2 YYNGEE. The CDR3 reads CASSVVRGFTEAFF. CDR3 bases: TGTGCCAGCAGCGTAGTGCGGGGGTTCACTGAAGCTTTCTTT.

The V call is TRBV2, the J call TRBJ1-6; D is perhaps TRBD1 (6 bases). The CDR3 extends over 13 amino acids. CDR1 SNHLY and CDR2 FYNNEI come from the germline V gene. V was cut by 6 bases and J by 10 bases, with 13 bases left in between. CDR3 nucleotide sequence: TGTGCCAGCAGACAACAGGGAAGATCACCCCTCCACTTT. Protein sequence: CASRQQGRSPLHF. Full variable domain (remainder filled in from reference TRBV2 and TRBJ1-6): EPEVTQTPSHQVTQMGQEVILRCVPISNHLYFYWYRQILGQKVEFLVSFYNNEISEKSEIFDDQFSVERPDGSNFTLKIRSTKLEDSAMYFCASRQQGRSPLHFGNGTRLTVT.

The chain recombines TRBV30 with TRBJ2-5; weak D call: TRBD2 (6 bases). V gave up 3 bases and J gave up 5 bases, with 13 bases separating them. This CDR3 is built from 13 residues. Germline CDR1 and CDR2: GTSNPN and SVGIG (reference sequence). The CDR3 reads CAWSSTGGETQYF. The CDR3, as DNA: TGTGCCTGGAGCTCGACTGGGGGGGAGACCCAGTACTTC. Together with reference TRBV30 and TRBJ2-5, the CDR3 gives the full variable domain: SQTIHQWPATLVQPVGSPLSLECTVEGTSNPNLYWYRQAAGRGLQLLFYSVGIGQISSEVPQNLSASRPQDRQFILSSKKLLLSDSGFYLCAWSSTGGETQYFGPGTRLLVL.

The chain carries TRBV11-2 and TRBJ1-4; the D is unclear. With 6 bases removed from V and 0 bases from J, the gap between germline ends came to 14 bases. The CDR3 is made up of 16 amino acids. The germline V gene has CDR1 SGHAT and CDR2 FQNNGV. DNA of the CDR3: TGTGCCAGCAGGAACATACAAGTTGCAACTAATGAAAAACTGTTTTTT. Its translation is CASRNIQVATNEKLFF.

The rearrangement uses TRBV2 and TRBJ1-6; D gene ambiguous. Trimming cost V 0 bases and J 9 bases, with 6 bases left between them. CDR3 length: 13 amino acids. Germline loops: CDR1 SNHLY, CDR2 FYNNEI. The CDR3 loop reads CASSEAPSSPLHF. In nucleotides, the CDR3 is TGTGCCAGCAGTGAAGCGCCCAGTTCACCCCTCCACTTT.

The chain recombines TRBV2 with TRBJ2-6; 10 bases map to TRBD1. The CDR3 extends over 18 amino acids. V lost 6 bases and J lost 2; bases outside the gene matches: 10. From germline, CDR1 is SNHLY and CDR2 FYNNEI. CDR3 protein: CASRDPPGTGAGANVLTF. In DNA, the CDR3 is TGTGCCAGCAGGGATCCACCGGGGACAGGGGCTGGGGCCAACGTCCTGACTTTC.

The chain joins TRBV18 to TRBJ2-7, with 9 bases that match TRBD2. Germline CDR1 reads KGHSH; CDR2 reads LQKENI. J was trimmed by 6 bases and V by 5 bases; bases with no gene match: 11. This CDR3 contains 15 residues. This chain's CDR3 is CASSWSGGTLPEQYF. The CDR3, as DNA: TGTGCCAGCTCATGGAGCGGGGGGACCTTGCCCGAGCAGTACTTC.

The J gene is TRBJ2-3, the V gene TRBV7-2; 9 nucleotides align to TRBD2. Trimming took 2 bases from V and 5 from J; bases not matched to a gene: 5. This CDR3 spans 15 amino acids. The V gene's germline CDR1 is SGHTA and CDR2 FQGNSA. The CDR3, as DNA: TGTGCCAGCAGCTTAAGGCGGGGGGGCCTAGATACGCAGTATTTT. Its translation is CASSLRRGGLDTQYF.

This clone was seen only a few times. The rearrangement joins TRBV30 to TRBJ1-1; D is perhaps TRBD1 (5 bases). Trimming stripped 2 bases from V and 0 bases from J, with 7 bases between. The CDR3 spans 13 residues. Germline V lookup: CDR1 GTSNPN, CDR2 SVGIG (reference sequence). This chain's CDR3 is CAWSQGMNTEAFF. In DNA form, the CDR3 reads TGTGCCTGGAGTCAGGGTATGAACACTGAAGCTTTCTTT.

V and J are TRBV7-3 and TRBJ2-1; 8 nucleotides agree with TRBD2. The V segment lost 5 bases and the J segment 4 bases; nucleotides outside the gene matches: 7. Germline CDR1 is SGHTA and CDR2 is FQGTGA. CDR3 size: 15 residues. In DNA, the CDR3 is TGTGCCAGCAGCGGGACCCGGGGGGGTTACAATGAGCAGTTCTTC. Amino acid sequence: CASSGTRGGYNEQFF.

The CDR3 DNA sequence: TGTGCCAGCAGTTTATTTAGGGGTATCAATCAGCCCCAGCATTTT. It encodes CASSLFRGINQPQHF. The chain uses TRBV27 and TRBJ1-5; the D gene is possibly TRBD1 (5 bases). This CDR3 comprises 15 residues. The germline gives CDR1 MNHEY, CDR2 SMNVEV (reference sequence). V was clipped by 1 base and J by 3 bases, with 10 bases between them.

This chain joins TRBV5-1 and TRBJ1-5, with a weak D call TRBD1 (5 bases). V lost 4 bases and J lost 7, with 18 bases in between. Germline CDR1 is SGHRS and CDR2 is YFSETQ. This CDR3 has 15 residues. The CDR3 region has the DNA TGCGCCAGCAGCCCGGAAGGATCGGGGGGGCAGCCCCAGCATTTT. It encodes CASSPEGSGGQPQHF.

The V gene is TRBV2, the J gene TRBJ1-2, with 8 bases aligning to TRBD1. Trimming cost V 7 bases and J 6 bases; bases outside gene matches: 7. The germline CDR1 and CDR2 sequences are SNHLY and FYNNEI. This CDR3 spans 13 amino acids. Here the CDR3 reads CASKDRAYHGYTF. In nucleotides, the CDR3 is TGTGCCAGCAAGGACAGGGCCTATCATGGCTACACCTTC.

The chain links TRBV9 to TRBJ2-5, with D unclear. The CDR3 totals 16 residues. Trimming left V 3 bases short and J 1 base short, with 16 bases between. Germline CDR1 and CDR2: SGDLS and YYNGEE. CDR3 protein: CASSAGLQSFQETQYF. In DNA, the CDR3 is TGTGCCAGCAGCGCCGGTCTTCAATCTTTCCAAGAGACCCAGTACTTC.

This clone showed up just once. The chain links TRBV5-4 to TRBJ2-3; possible D gene TRBD2, 6 bases. The germline V and J ends were trimmed by 4 bases and 4 bases, with 10 bases remaining between them. CDR1 SGHNT and CDR2 YYREEE come from the germline V gene (reference sequence). CDR3 size: 13 residues. CDR3: CASSPGGPDTQYF. The DNA of the CDR3 is TGTGCCAGCAGCCCCGGGGGTCCAGATACGCAGTATTTT.

The rearrangement links TRBV9 to TRBJ1-1; possible D gene TRBD1, 6 bases. The germline V gene has CDR1 SGDLS and CDR2 YYNGEE. Trimming took off 2 bases at V and 7 bases at J, with 15 bases between the two ends. The CDR3 totals 14 residues. The CDR3 region has the DNA TGTGCCAGCAGCGTCCAACAGGGTAGGAGTGAAGCTTTCTTT. Amino acid sequence: CASSVQQGRSEAFF.

This clone was found a few times. The J gene is TRBJ1-5, the V gene TRBV18; D is ambiguous. The CDR3 extends over 13 amino acids. CDR1 and CDR2 (germline): KGHSH, LQKENI. The V end was cut by 3 bases, the J end by 1 base, with 4 bases between. The CDR3 DNA follows: TGTGCCAGCTCACCCCTCAGCAATCAGCCCCAGCATTTT. It codes for CASSPLSNQPQHF.

This chain uses TRBV29-1 with TRBJ1-1; 10 bases line up with TRBD1. CDR1 SQVTM and CDR2 ANQGSEA come from the germline V gene. The CDR3 is 15 residues long. The V gene end was trimmed by 5 bases and the J gene end by 5 bases; junction bases not matched to a gene: 11. CDR3 DNA sequence: TGCAGCGTTTGCCGGGACAGGGGCGAACGGACTGAAGCTTTCTTT. Translating it yields CSVCRDRGERTEAFF.

This clone showed up just a few times. The junction departs from germline at one end; a sequencing error may be responsible. J is TRBJ1-2 and V is TRBV7-2; 10 positions match TRBD1. This CDR3 spans 11 amino acids. In germline, CDR1 is SGHTA, CDR2 FQGNSA. CDR3 DNA: TGTGCCAGCAGCCCGAGGACAGGGGGAGGCTTC. Amino acid sequence: CASSPRTGGGF.

In nucleotides, the CDR3 is TGTGCCAGCAGCTTAATTACCGGAGTCAGGGGCGGGGGAAACGAGCAGTACTTC. It translates to CASSLITGVRGGGNEQYF. The chain recombines TRBV7-2 with TRBJ2-7, with a tentative D call TRBD2 (7 bases). V gave up 2 bases and J gave up 5 bases, with 25 bases separating them. The CDR3 runs 18 residues. CDR1 and CDR2 from the germline V gene are SGHTA and FQGNSA.

The V call is TRBV6-1, the J call TRBJ2-7; tentative D call: TRBD1 (6 bases). The V end lost 7 bases, the J end lost 3 bases, and 16 bases lay between the germline ends. Germline-derived CDR1 and CDR2 are MNHNS and SASEGT. This CDR3 is 14 amino acids long. CDR3 loop: CASTHQMDSYEQYF. In nucleotides, the CDR3 is TGTGCCAGCACCCACCAAATGGACAGCTACGAGCAGTACTTC.

This clone was picked up one time. V usage is TRBV2 and J usage is TRBJ1-1; perhaps TRBD1 as D (6 bases). The CDR3 sequence is 13 residues long. Between the trimmed V and J ends, which lost 6 bases and 3 bases, there was a span of 11 bases. Germline assignment: CDR1 SNHLY and CDR2 FYNNEI. The CDR3 region is CASRGGRDTEAFF. CDR3 DNA sequence: TGTGCCAGCAGAGGGGGACGGGACACTGAAGCTTTCTTT.

The chain carries TRBV5-1 and TRBJ2-1, with 12 bases aligning to TRBD2. The CDR3 is made up of 16 amino acids. V lost 4 bases and J lost 4; bases outside the gene matches: 6. Germline CDR1 is SGHRS and CDR2 is YFSETQ. CDR3 DNA sequence: TGCGCCAGCAGCGGGGGCGGGACTAGCGGGTACAATGAGCAGTTCTTC. Translating it yields CASSGGGTSGYNEQFF.

CDR3 region: CASSLGAGNYNEQFF. The CDR3 DNA reads TGTGCCAGCAGCTTAGGAGCGGGGAACTACAATGAGCAGTTCTTC. The V and J genes are TRBV7-2 and TRBJ2-1; 7 bases fit TRBD2. The germline V gene has CDR1 SGHTA and CDR2 FQGNSA. Trimming cost V 1 base and J 3 bases; bases outside gene matches: 3. The length of the CDR3 is 15 residues.

The DNA for the CDR3 is TGTGCCAGCAGTGAAGCCGGGACAATCGGCTCCTACGAGCAGTACTTC. It codes for CASSEAGTIGSYEQYF. This chain links TRBV6-1 with TRBJ2-7; D might be TRBD1 (6 bases). Germline loops: CDR1 MNHNS, CDR2 SASEGT. The V and J ends lost 0 bases and 0 bases respectively, with 12 bases between them. This CDR3 has 16 residues.

This clone was picked up one time. CDR3 nucleotides: TGTGCCAGCTCACCTACAGGGGACACTGAAGCTTTCTTT. It encodes CASSPTGDTEAFF. The V gene is TRBV18, the J gene TRBJ1-1; TRBD1 matches 7 bases. Looked up from germline, CDR1 is KGHSH and CDR2 is LQKENI. The CDR3 spans 13 residues. The V and J ends lost 3 bases and 3 bases, in that order; junction bases with no gene match: 1.

The V and J genes are TRBV2 and TRBJ2-5; 7 bases fit TRBD1. The CDR3 extends over 14 amino acids. J was trimmed by 5 bases and V by 4 bases; bases with no gene match: 7. The germline V gene has CDR1 SNHLY and CDR2 FYNNEI. The CDR3 protein is CASSGETGWETQYF. In nucleotides, the CDR3 is TGTGCCAGCAGTGGGGAGACAGGGTGGGAGACCCAGTACTTC.

This chain uses TRBV10-1 with TRBJ2-1; D gene ambiguous. This CDR3 has 11 residues. Germline V gene data show CDR1 as WNHNN and CDR2 as SYGVQD (reference sequence). Deletions cut 10 bases from V and 7 bases from J, with 11 bases between. The DNA for the CDR3 is TGCGCCACCGGAGAAAATAATGAGCAGTTCTTC. This gives the protein CATGENNEQFF.

The chain joins TRBV4-3 to TRBJ1-3; tentatively, D is TRBD1 (5 bases). Germline CDR1 reads LGHNA; CDR2 reads YSLEER. There are 15 residues in the CDR3. V was shortened by 5 bases and J by 4 bases, with 15 bases between the two germline ends. The CDR3 region is CASSSTRTGGNTIYF. In DNA form, the CDR3 reads TGCGCCAGCAGCTCCACGCGTACAGGCGGAAACACCATATATTTT.

The chain employs TRBV12-1 and TRBJ2-7; TRBD1, the D gene given by the table, was not confirmed from the DNA. TRBV12-1 is noted as a pseudogene. The length of the CDR3 is 17 residues. Written as DNA, the CDR3 is TGTGCCAGCAGCCCCGCCACAGGGACCTCCCTATACTACGAGCAGTACTTC. It is translated as CASSPATGTSLYYEQYF.

The rearrangement uses TRBV7-6 and TRBJ2-1; D might be TRBD2 (6 bases). CDR3 length: 15 amino acids. V shed 5 bases and J shed 3 bases, with 14 bases lying between them. From germline, CDR1 is SGHVS and CDR2 FNYEAQ. CDR3 DNA sequence: TGTGCCAGCAGCCTCGGTTCGGGGGTCTACAATGAGCAGTTCTTC. Protein sequence: CASSLGSGVYNEQFF.

In its sample, this clone was seen once. This chain links TRBV4-1 with TRBJ1-5; D is possibly TRBD1 (5 bases). V was cut by 1 base and J by 3 bases, with 19 bases left in between. The V gene's germline CDR1 is MGHRA and CDR2 YSYEKL. CDR3 length equals 18 residues. This CDR3 is CASSQAGFGGRNNQPQHF. CDR3 DNA: TGCGCCAGCAGCCAAGCGGGATTCGGGGGGAGAAACAATCAGCCCCAGCATTTT.